The rows below give T cell receptor beta chains drawn from one sample of a study of lymphopenia after photon versus proton radiotherapy. The table came from immunoSEQ multiplex PCR; TCRdb's copy has only in-frame clones and leaves some out. The sample includes 150,000 to 200,000 clones, about 88% of them seen just once. Sequenced material: peripheral blood, taken from a patient treated with photon-based radiotherapy. All receptors come from a man aged 45-65 years with gastric cancer. Each CDR3 is given with its conserved first and last residue. D genes are given only for firm matches. The size entry is marked missing in some rows and otherwise reads once, few, many or a size class.

V,J,size,D,DNA,CDR3
TRBV11-2,TRBJ2-7,-,TRBD2,TGTGCCAGCAGCTTAGAGGGTCTAGCGGGCCACGAGCAGTACTTC,CASSLEGLAGHEQYF
TRBV9,TRBJ2-1,-,TRBD2,TGTGCCAGCAGCCCAGGACTAGCGGGAGTGTGGGATGAGCAGTTCTTC,CASSPGLAGVWDEQFF
TRBV13,TRBJ2-2,-,-,TGTGCCAGCAGCTTAGAAGGATTCGGGAACACCGGGGAGCTGTTTTTT,CASSLEGFGNTGELFF
TRBV2,TRBJ2-5,-,TRBD1,TGTGCCAGCAGAGAGGGGACAGGGGGCCCCCAAGAGACCCAGTACTTC,CASREGTGGPQETQYF
TRBV4-2,TRBJ2-3,-,TRBD2,TGTGCCAGCAGCCAAGTTACCGGGAGGGCCTCAGATACGCAGTATTTT,CASSQVTGRASDTQYF
TRBV5-1,TRBJ2-3,-,TRBD1,TGCGCCAGCAGCTTGGAGGCAGGGGGCGCAGATACGCAGTATTTT,CASSLEAGGADTQYF
TRBV19,TRBJ1-2,-,TRBD1,TGTGCCAGTAGGACAGGGGGTGACTATGGCTACACCTTC,CASRTGGDYGYTF
TRBV10-2,TRBJ1-1,-,-,TGCGCCAGTTTAAGGGGTATCGCTGAAGCTTTCTTT,CASLRGIAEAFF
TRBV5-1,TRBJ2-1,-,-,TGCGCCAGCAGCGGGCGGTACCACAGGGACCCCTCCACATTCTTC,CASSGRYHRDPSTFF
TRBV15,TRBJ2-7,-,TRBD1,TGTGCCACCAGCACCCACCGGACAGGAGTCTACGAGCAGTACTTC,CATSTHRTGVYEQYF
TRBV15,TRBJ1-5,-,TRBD1,TGTGCCACCAGCAGAGATAGTAAAGTGGGACAGGGGGTACAGCCCCAGCATTTT,CATSRDSKVGQGVQPQHF
TRBV6-5,TRBJ1-5,-,-,TGTGCCAGCAGTTACCGGGGGGGGAGCAATCAGCCCCAGCATTTT,CASSYRGGSNQPQHF
TRBV27,TRBJ2-2,-,TRBD1,TGTGCCAGAGTGACTTTTCCGGGACAGGGGGCGATCTACGGGGAGCTGTTTTTT,CARVTFPGQGAIYGELFF
TRBV19,TRBJ1-3,-,TRBD1,TGTGCCAGTAGTGCCCGGACAGGGGGCGTCAAGAGGTCGGGAAACACCATATATTTT,CASSARTGGVKRSGNTIYF
TRBV10-2,TRBJ2-7,-,TRBD2,TGCGCCAGCAGTCCCGGGACTAGCGGGAGGACGGATTCCTACGAGCAGTACTTC,CASSPGTSGRTDSYEQYF
TRBV13,TRBJ2-7,few,TRBD1,TGTGCCAGCAGCTCGGGACAGGGTAGCGAGCAGTACTTC,CASSSGQGSEQYF
TRBV5-1,TRBJ2-2,-,-,TGCGCCAGCAGCTTGGAAGTAGCGTCGAACACCGGGGAGCTGTTTTTT,CASSLEVASNTGELFF
TRBV7-9,TRBJ2-7,once,TRBD1,TGTGCCAGCAGCAACGCCGGGACAGGAGCTCCCGAGCAGTACTTC,CASSNAGTGAPEQYF
TRBV29-1,TRBJ1-2,-,TRBD1,TGCAGCGTTGAAGATACAGGGGCTAACTATGGCTACACCTTC,CSVEDTGANYGYTF
TRBV5-1,TRBJ2-7,-,TRBD2,TGCGCCAGCAGCTTGGAAGCGGGAGAGGTCGACGAGCAGTACTTC,CASSLEAGEVDEQYF
TRBV5-1,TRBJ2-2,-,-,TGCGCCAGCAGCGTCCACAGGGAATACACCGGGGAGCTGTTTTTT,CASSVHREYTGELFF
TRBV18,TRBJ2-3,-,-,TGTGCCAGCTCACCGGGCCATCTTTACACAGATACGCAGTATTTT,CASSPGHLYTDTQYF
TRBV11-1,TRBJ1-2,-,-,TGTGCCAGCAGCTTAAATAGCGCAGCCTACTATGGCTACACCTTC,CASSLNSAAYYGYTF
TRBV28,TRBJ2-7,-,TRBD2,TGTGCCAGCAGAACAAACGGACTAGGGGCCTCCTACGAGCAGTACTTC,CASRTNGLGASYEQYF
TRBV25-1,TRBJ2-3,few,TRBD2,TGTGCCAGCAGTATAGCGGGGGCGACGAGTTATACGCAGTATTTT,CASSIAGATSYTQYF
TRBV28,TRBJ1-2,once,-,TGTGCCAGCACCTCTGGCGCCCGAGCTAACTATGGCTACACCTTC,CASTSGARANYGYTF
TRBV11-3,TRBJ2-1,-,-,TGTGCCAGCAGTAAAACCAGCTCCTACAATGAGCAGTTCTTC,CASSKTSSYNEQFF
TRBV5-6,TRBJ1-3,-,-,TGTGCCAGCAGCTTGGCACAGAAAACTGGAAACACCATATATTTT,CASSLAQKTGNTIYF
TRBV5-1,TRBJ2-3,-,TRBD2,TGCGCCAGCAGCTTGGCATTGACTAGCGGGAGCGACAGGGGTATGACAGATACGCAGTATTTT,CASSLALTSGSDRGMTDTQYF
TRBV15,TRBJ1-5,-,TRBD1,TGTGCCACCAGCCGAGGGGGAAGGACAGGGGGCAATCAGCCCCAGCATTTT,CATSRGGRTGGNQPQHF
TRBV9,TRBJ2-7,-,TRBD2,TGTGCCAGCAGCCCCGCGGGGGGTTCCTCCTACGAGCAGTACTTC,CASSPAGGSSYEQYF
TRBV7-9,TRBJ2-7,-,TRBD2,TGTGCCAGCAGCTTAGATGCTAGCGGCTACGAGCAGTACTTC,CASSLDASGYEQYF
TRBV2,TRBJ2-3,-,TRBD1,TGTGCCAGCATTCGGACCGGGACAGAAACAGATACGCAGTATTTT,CASIRTGTETDTQYF
TRBV2,TRBJ1-1,-,-,TGTGCCAGCAGTGAAGCGGGTGGGGCCGCCACTGAAGCTTTCTTT,CASSEAGGAATEAFF
TRBV7-7,TRBJ2-3,-,-,TGTGCCAGCAGCTTGAACGGGCCAGATACGCAGTATTTT,CASSLNGPDTQYF
TRBV6-1,TRBJ1-5,-,-,TGTGCCAGCAGTAGAGGAATCAATCAGCCCCAGCATTTT,CASSRGINQPQHF
TRBV7-2,TRBJ1-5,few,-,TGTGCCAGCAGCTTCGCGGGTAGCAATCAGCCCCAGCATTTT,CASSFAGSNQPQHF
TRBV27,TRBJ2-1,-,-,TGTGCCAGCCACGGGTCCTACAATGAGCAGTTCTTC,CASHGSYNEQFF
TRBV6-1,TRBJ1-4,-,-,TGTGCCAGCTTTTCTGATTATGGCGAAAAACTGTTTTTT,CASFSDYGEKLFF
TRBV7-3,TRBJ1-4,once,-,TGTGCCAGCAGCAGCGGCAGGGTGTCTGAAAAACTGTTTTTT,CASSSGRVSEKLFF
TRBV2,TRBJ1-5,few,-,TGTGCCAGCAGTGGTAAAGGGAGGGAAGCCCAGCATTTT,CASSGKGREAQHF
TRBV21-1,TRBJ2-7,-,-,TGTGCCAGCAGCCCCCGCGGATTGACGGGAGGGCCCTACGAGCAGTACTTC,CASSPRGLTGGPYEQYF
TRBV6-1,TRBJ2-2,-,TRBD1,TGTGCCAGCAGTGGACAGGGGAAATCTGGGGAGCTGTTTTTT,CASSGQGKSGELFF
TRBV11-2,TRBJ2-1,-,TRBD2,TGTGCCAGCAGCCATCGACTAGCGGGAGCGTCCTACAATGAGCAGTTCTTC,CASSHRLAGASYNEQFF
TRBV7-2,TRBJ2-3,once,TRBD2,TGTGCCAGCAGCTTAGTTGGGACTAGCGGCACAGATACGCAGTATTTT,CASSLVGTSGTDTQYF
TRBV30,TRBJ2-3,-,-,TGTGCCTGGAGCCACGGACGCACAGATACGCAGTATTTT,CAWSHGRTDTQYF
TRBV30,TRBJ1-4,-,-,TGTGCCTGGAGTCAAGAGGGCGACAAACTGTTTTTT,CAWSQEGDKLFF
TRBV19,TRBJ1-2,once,-,TGTGCCAGTAGTATATTTCAGGGGTTTGACTATGGCTACACCTTC,CASSIFQGFDYGYTF
TRBV15,TRBJ2-2,-,-,TGTGCCACCAGCAGAGGGGGGGCAGCGGCGAACACCGGGGAGCTGTTTTTT,CATSRGGAAANTGELFF
TRBV19,TRBJ2-2,-,-,TGTGCCAGTAGCCGTGCTCAGACCGGGGAGCTGTTTTTT,CASSRAQTGELFF